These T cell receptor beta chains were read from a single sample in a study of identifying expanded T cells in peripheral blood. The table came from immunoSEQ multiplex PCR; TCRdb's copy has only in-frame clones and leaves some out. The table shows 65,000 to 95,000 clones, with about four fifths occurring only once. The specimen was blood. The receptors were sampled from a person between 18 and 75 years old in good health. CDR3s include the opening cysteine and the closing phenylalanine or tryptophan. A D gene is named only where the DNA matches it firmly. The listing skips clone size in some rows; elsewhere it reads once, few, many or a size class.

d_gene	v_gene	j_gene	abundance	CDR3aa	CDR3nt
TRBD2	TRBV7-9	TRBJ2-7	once	CASSPSLAGVSDEQYF	TGTGCCAGCAGCCCCTCCCTAGCGGGAGTTTCAGACGAGCAGTACTTC
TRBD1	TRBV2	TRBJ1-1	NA	CASRDRTGATEAFF	TGTGCCAGCAGGGATAGGACAGGGGCCACTGAAGCTTTCTTT
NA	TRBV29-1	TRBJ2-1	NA	CSVDGLKGEQFF	TGCAGCGTTGATGGGCTGAAGGGGGAGCAGTTCTTC
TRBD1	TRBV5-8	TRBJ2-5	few	CASSEGQADVETQYF	TGTGCCAGCAGCGAAGGACAGGCTGACGTGGAGACCCAGTACTTC
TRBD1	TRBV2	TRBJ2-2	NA	CASSEGQTNTGELFF	TGTGCCAGCAGCGAGGGACAGACGAACACCGGGGAGCTGTTTTTT
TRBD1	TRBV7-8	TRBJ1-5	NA	CASSSWTGDYSNQPQHF	TGTGCCAGCAGCTCCTGGACAGGAGATTATAGCAATCAGCCCCAGCATTTT
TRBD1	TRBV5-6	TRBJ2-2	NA	CASSLGQGEDPRELFF	TGTGCCAGCAGCTTGGGACAGGGGGAAGACCCGAGGGAGCTGTTTTTT
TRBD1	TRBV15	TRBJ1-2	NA	CATSQDRDVGGYTF	TGTGCCACCAGCCAGGACAGGGATGTTGGTGGCTACACCTTC
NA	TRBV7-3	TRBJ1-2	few	CASSNTGRRGYTF	TGTGCCAGCAGTAATACAGGACGGAGAGGCTACACCTTC
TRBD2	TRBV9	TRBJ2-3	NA	CASSTPRGVSTDTQYF	TGTGCCAGCAGCACCCCCCGGGGGGTGAGCACAGATACGCAGTATTTT
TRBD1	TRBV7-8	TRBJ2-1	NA	CASSLGQGYNEQFF	TGTGCCAGCAGCTTGGGACAGGGCTACAATGAGCAGTTCTTC
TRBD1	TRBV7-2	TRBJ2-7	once	CASSFRRDSYEQYF	TGTGCCAGCAGCTTCCGAAGGGACAGCTACGAGCAGTACTTC
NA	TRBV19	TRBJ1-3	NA	CASGSSGNTIYF	TGTGCCAGTGGGAGCTCTGGAAACACCATATATTTT
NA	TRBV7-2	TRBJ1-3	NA	CASSLEALRESGNTIYF	TGTGCCAGCAGCTTAGAAGCGCTTAGAGAATCTGGAAACACCATATATTTT
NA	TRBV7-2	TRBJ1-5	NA	CASSLGGSSQPQHF	TGTGCCAGCAGCTTGGGGGGGTCCAGTCAGCCCCAGCATTTT
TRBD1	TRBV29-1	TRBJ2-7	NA	CSVAGTGAYEQYF	TGCAGCGTAGCCGGGACAGGGGCCTACGAGCAGTACTTC
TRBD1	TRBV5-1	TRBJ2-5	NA	CASSFLGPRGRRETQYF	TGCGCCAGCAGCTTTTTGGGTCCTAGGGGGCGCCGAGAGACCCAGTACTTC
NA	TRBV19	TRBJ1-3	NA	CASSTPGTSSGNTIYF	TGTGCCAGTAGTACCCCCGGGACCTCATCTGGAAACACCATATATTTT
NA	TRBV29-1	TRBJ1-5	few	CSVEDGRPNQPQHF	TGCAGCGTTGAAGATGGGAGGCCGAATCAGCCCCAGCATTTT
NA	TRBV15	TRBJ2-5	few	CATSRGQQETQYF	TGTGCCACCAGCAGAGGTCAACAAGAGACCCAGTACTTC
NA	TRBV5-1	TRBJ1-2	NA	CASSLAGEDYGYTF	TGCGCCAGCAGCTTGGCCGGGGAGGACTATGGCTACACCTTC
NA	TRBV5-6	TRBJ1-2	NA	CASSLGSTALGYTF	TGTGCCAGCAGCTTGGGGAGTACGGCTCTCGGCTACACCTTC
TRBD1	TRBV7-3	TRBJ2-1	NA	CASSLGQVRYNEQFF	TGTGCCAGCAGCTTGGGACAGGTTCGCTACAATGAGCAGTTCTTC
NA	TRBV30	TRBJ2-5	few	CAWRIGAAETQYF	TGTGCCTGGAGGATTGGAGCGGCGGAGACCCAGTACTTC
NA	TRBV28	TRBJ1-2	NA	CASSLWGTDYGYTF	TGTGCCAGCAGTTTATGGGGGACGGACTATGGCTACACCTTC
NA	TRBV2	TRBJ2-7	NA	CASTLERASYEQYF	TGTGCCAGCACCCTAGAGAGGGCCTCCTACGAGCAGTACTTC
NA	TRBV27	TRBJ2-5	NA	CASRDSDFRAQYF	TGTGCCAGCAGGGACAGTGATTTTAGGGCCCAGTACTTC
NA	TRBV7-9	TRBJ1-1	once	CASSLVNSEAFF	TGTGCCAGCAGCTTAGTTAACAGTGAAGCTTTCTTT
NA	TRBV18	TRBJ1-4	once	CASSPQGPTNEKLFF	TGTGCCAGCTCACCCCAGGGGCCAACTAATGAAAAACTGTTTTTT
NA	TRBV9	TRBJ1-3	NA	CASSVAFDVFSGNTIYF	TGTGCCAGCAGCGTAGCTTTTGACGTTTTCTCTGGAAACACCATATATTTT
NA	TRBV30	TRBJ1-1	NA	CAWAGLTEAFF	TGTGCCTGGGCTGGGTTGACTGAAGCTTTCTTT
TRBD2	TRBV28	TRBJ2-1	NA	CASSLTSMAGVGDNEQFF	TGTGCCAGCAGTTTAACCTCTATGGCGGGAGTAGGTGACAATGAGCAGTTCTTC
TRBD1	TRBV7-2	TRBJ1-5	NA	CASSSWTGEHQPQHF	TGTGCCAGCAGCTCCTGGACAGGGGAACATCAGCCCCAGCATTTT
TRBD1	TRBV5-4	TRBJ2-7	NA	CASRGQGTFEQYF	TGTGCCAGCAGGGGACAGGGAACGTTCGAGCAGTACTTC
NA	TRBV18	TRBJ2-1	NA	CASSPRLDSYNEQFF	TGTGCCAGCTCACCACGACTAGACTCCTACAATGAGCAGTTCTTC
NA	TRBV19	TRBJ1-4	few	CASSIDPATAGEKLFF	TGTGCCAGTAGTATAGATCCCGCGACAGCAGGTGAAAAACTGTTTTTT
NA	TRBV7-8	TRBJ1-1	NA	CASSLFYLRGSLGTEAFF	TGTGCCAGCAGCTTATTTTACCTGCGGGGGAGCCTAGGCACTGAAGCTTTCTTT
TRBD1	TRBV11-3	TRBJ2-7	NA	CASSPGWDSSYEQYF	TGTGCCAGCAGCCCGGGGTGGGACAGTTCCTACGAGCAGTACTTC
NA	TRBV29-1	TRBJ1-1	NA	CSGAPELNTEAFF	TGCAGCGGTGCCCCGGAGTTGAACACTGAAGCTTTCTTT
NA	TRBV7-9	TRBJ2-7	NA	CASSPGGSEQYF	TGTGCCAGCAGCCCTGGCGGAAGCGAGCAGTACTTC
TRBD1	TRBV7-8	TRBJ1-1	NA	CASSFKGARDTEAFF	TGTGCCAGCAGCTTTAAGGGGGCGCGGGACACTGAAGCTTTCTTT
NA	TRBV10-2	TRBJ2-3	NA	CASSVSTDTQYF	TGCGCCAGCAGTGTCTCCACAGATACGCAGTATTTT
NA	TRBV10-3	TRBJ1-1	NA	CAISGQQTNTEAFF	TGTGCCATCAGCGGACAGCAGACGAACACTGAAGCTTTCTTT
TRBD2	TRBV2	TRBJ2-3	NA	CASPLAEGTDTQYF	TGTGCCAGTCCACTAGCGGAGGGAACAGATACGCAGTATTTT
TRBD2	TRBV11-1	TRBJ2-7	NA	CASRRSGRVPGEQYF	TGTGCCAGCAGACGTAGCGGGAGGGTCCCTGGGGAGCAGTACTTC
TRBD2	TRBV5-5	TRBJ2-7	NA	CASSLALAGGSMGNGEQYF	TGTGCCAGCAGCTTGGCTCTTGCGGGAGGCTCGATGGGTAACGGCGAGCAGTACTTC
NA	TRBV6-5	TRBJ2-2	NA	CASSYTGTKNTGELFF	TGTGCCAGCAGTTACACCGGGACAAAGAACACCGGGGAGCTGTTTTTT
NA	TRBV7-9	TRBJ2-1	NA	CASSLGTFNEQFF	TGTGCCAGCAGCTTAGGAACTTTCAATGAGCAGTTCTTC
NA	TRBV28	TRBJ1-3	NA	CASTRGASGGNTIYF	TGTGCCAGCACTAGAGGGGCGTCGGGAGGAAACACCATATATTTT
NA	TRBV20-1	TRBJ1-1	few	CSAWHVTEAFF	TGCAGTGCATGGCATGTCACTGAAGCTTTCTTT
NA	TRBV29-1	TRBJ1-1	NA	CSVRDTHGAFF	TGCAGCGTTCGCGACACTCATGGAGCTTTCTTT
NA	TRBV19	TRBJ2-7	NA	CASIGPPQQSYEQYF	TGTGCCAGCATAGGGCCCCCCCAGCAATCCTACGAGCAGTACTTC
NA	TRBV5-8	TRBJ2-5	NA	CASSSRGRETQYF	TGTGCCAGCAGCTCCAGGGGAAGGGAGACCCAGTACTTC
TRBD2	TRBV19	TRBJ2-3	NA	CASRGTSGAYTDTQYF	TGTGCCAGTAGGGGCACTAGCGGGGCCTACACAGATACGCAGTATTTT
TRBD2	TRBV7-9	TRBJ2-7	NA	CASSNLLAGDYEQYF	TGTGCCAGCAGCAATCTACTAGCGGGAGACTACGAGCAGTACTTC
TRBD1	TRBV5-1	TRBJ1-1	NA	CASSLASRGTMNTEAFF	TGCGCCAGCAGCTTGGCGTCCAGGGGGACCATGAACACTGAAGCTTTCTTT
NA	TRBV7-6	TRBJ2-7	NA	CASSLRQGLYEQYF	TGTGCCAGCAGCTTGAGGCAGGGTTTATACGAGCAGTACTTC
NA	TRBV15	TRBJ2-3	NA	CATSRDGEITDTQYF	TGTGCCACCAGCAGAGATGGGGAGATCACAGATACGCAGTATTTT
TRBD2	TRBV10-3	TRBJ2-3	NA	CAISEAGVTDTQYF	TGTGCCATCAGTGAAGCGGGAGTCACAGATACGCAGTATTTT
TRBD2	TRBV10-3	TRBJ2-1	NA	CASEGGRGNNEQFF	TGTGCCTCAGAGGGCGGGAGAGGAAACAATGAGCAGTTCTTC